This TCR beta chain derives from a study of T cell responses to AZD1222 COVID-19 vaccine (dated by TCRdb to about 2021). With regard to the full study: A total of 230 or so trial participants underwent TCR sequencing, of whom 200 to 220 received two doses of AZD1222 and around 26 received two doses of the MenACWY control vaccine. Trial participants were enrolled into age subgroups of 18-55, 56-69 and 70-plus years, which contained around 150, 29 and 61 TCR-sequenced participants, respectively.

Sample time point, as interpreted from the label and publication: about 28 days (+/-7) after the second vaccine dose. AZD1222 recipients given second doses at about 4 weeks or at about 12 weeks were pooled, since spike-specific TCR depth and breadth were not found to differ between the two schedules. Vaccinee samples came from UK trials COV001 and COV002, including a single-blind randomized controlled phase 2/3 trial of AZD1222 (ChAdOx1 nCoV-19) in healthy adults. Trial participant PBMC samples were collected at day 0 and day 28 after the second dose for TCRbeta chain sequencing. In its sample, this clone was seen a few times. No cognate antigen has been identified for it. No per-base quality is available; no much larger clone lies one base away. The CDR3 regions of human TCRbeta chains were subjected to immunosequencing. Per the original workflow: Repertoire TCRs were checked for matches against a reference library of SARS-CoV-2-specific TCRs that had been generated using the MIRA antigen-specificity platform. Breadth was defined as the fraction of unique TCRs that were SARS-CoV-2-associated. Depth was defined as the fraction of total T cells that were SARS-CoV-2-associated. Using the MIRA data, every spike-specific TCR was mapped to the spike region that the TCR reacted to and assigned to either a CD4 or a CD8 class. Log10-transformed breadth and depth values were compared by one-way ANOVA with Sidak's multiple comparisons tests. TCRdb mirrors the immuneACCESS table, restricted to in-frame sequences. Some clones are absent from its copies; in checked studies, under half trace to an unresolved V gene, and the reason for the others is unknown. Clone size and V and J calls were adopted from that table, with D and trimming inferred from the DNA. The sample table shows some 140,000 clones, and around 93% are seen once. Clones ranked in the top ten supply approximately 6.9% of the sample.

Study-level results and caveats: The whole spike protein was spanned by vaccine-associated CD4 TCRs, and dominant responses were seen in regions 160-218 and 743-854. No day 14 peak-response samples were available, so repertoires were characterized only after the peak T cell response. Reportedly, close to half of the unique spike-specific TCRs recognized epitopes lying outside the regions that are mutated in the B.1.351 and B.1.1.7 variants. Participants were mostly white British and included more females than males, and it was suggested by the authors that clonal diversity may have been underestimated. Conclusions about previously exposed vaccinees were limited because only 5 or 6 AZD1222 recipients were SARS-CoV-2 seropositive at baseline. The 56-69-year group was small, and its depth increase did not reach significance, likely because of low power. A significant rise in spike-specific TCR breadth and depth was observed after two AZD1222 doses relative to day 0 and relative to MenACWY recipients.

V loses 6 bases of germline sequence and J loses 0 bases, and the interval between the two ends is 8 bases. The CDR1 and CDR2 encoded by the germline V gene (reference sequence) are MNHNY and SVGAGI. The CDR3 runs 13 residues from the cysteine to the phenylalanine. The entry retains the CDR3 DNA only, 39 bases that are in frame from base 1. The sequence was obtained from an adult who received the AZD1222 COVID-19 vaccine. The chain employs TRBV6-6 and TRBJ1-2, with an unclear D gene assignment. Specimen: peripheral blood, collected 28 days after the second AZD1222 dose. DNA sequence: TGTGCCAGCAGACGCGAGGCTAACTATGGCTACACCTTC. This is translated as CASRREANYGYTF.